Included here is one TCR beta chain sequence, with context. The data originate from a study of blood T cell repertoires in COVID-19. Germline CDR1 MNHEY, CDR2 SVGAGI. The CDR3 runs 12 residues. The V gene lost 8 bases and the J gene lost 8 bases, with 12 bases spanning the gap. Authors' processing steps: Reference gene primer amplification in the assay estimated nucleated cell counts. Using immunoSEQ multiplex PCR, the repertoire was profiled, and TCRdb retains in-frame clones only, with some absent. The V and J calls and clone size were taken over from that table, and D and trimming were inferred from the DNA. Altogether about 100,000 clones are present, about 84% being singletons, with the ten largest covering around 13%.

This receptor was identified in a human donor in a cohort sampled during active COVID-19. Sequencing was done on a sample of peripheral blood. The V call is TRBV6-5, the J call TRBJ1-4; D uncertain. CDR3 nucleotide sequence: TGTGCCAGCGCCGGGGTGAGGGAAAAACTGTTTTTT. Translated: CASAGVREKLFF.